The 22 T cell receptor beta chains below come from one sample, sequenced in a study of a mutant IDH1 vaccine in newly diagnosed glioma. As for time point: baseline, week 1 (first vaccination visit). As to treatment: pre-vaccination baseline after standard-of-care therapy. Method: immunoSEQ multiplex PCR; TCRdb's copy keeps in-frame clones and lacks some. The sample carries about 98,000 clones, about 87% recorded once. Source: PBMCs, taken from a glioma patient treated with radiotherapy, temozolomide or both. These receptors originate from a woman aged 45 to 65 with glioma.

The V gene is TRBV5-6, the J gene TRBJ2-1; D is possibly TRBD1 (6 bases). CDR3 length: 15 amino acids. Germline V gene lookup returns CDR1 SGHDT and CDR2 YYEEEE. The V gene lost 0 bases and the J gene lost 8 bases, with 15 bases spanning the gap. The CDR3 DNA reads TGTGCCAGCAGCTTGGGGGGGCTAAGCGACCATGAGCAGTTCTTC. Translated: CASSLGGLSDHEQFF.

Only a few counts were recorded for this clone. The rearrangement joins TRBV7-3 to TRBJ2-5; D remains unclear. CDR1 is SGHTA, CDR2 FQGTGA, per germline. Trimming removed 4 bases at V and 5 bases at J, with 11 bases between. The CDR3 is 13 amino acids. The CDR3, as DNA: TGTGCCAGCAGCTCCATTGCCGCGGAGACCCAGTACTTC. Amino acids: CASSSIAAETQYF.

V and J are TRBV29-1 and TRBJ2-3; tentative D call: TRBD1 (6 bases). Trimming removed 2 bases from V and 3 bases from J, with 12 bases in between. The CDR3 has 14 amino acids. Looked up from germline, CDR1 is SQVTM and CDR2 is ANQGSEA. The CDR3 DNA is TGCAGCGTTGAACATGGACAGTCAACAGATACGCAGTATTTT. It specifies CSVEHGQSTDTQYF.

The CDR3 DNA is TGTGCCAGCAGGGGCGGGCGGAACACCGGGGAGCTGTTTTTT. Residues: CASRGGRNTGELFF. The V gene is TRBV2, the J gene TRBJ2-2, with D maybe TRBD2 (5 bases). The CDR3 sequence is 14 residues long. Trimming took off 6 bases at V and 1 base at J, with 9 bases between the two ends. Germline values: CDR1 SNHLY, CDR2 FYNNEI. The full variable domain, rest sourced from reference TRBV2 and TRBJ2-2, is EPEVTQTPSHQVTQMGQEVILRCVPISNHLYFYWYRQILGQKVEFLVSFYNNEISEKSEIFDDQFSVERPDGSNFTLKIRSTKLEDSAMYFCASRGGRNTGELFFGEGSRLTVL.

This clone was seen only once. This chain uses TRBV27 with TRBJ2-7; D uncertain. V gave up 0 bases and J gave up 0 bases, with 9 bases separating them. The length of the CDR3 is 15 residues. CDR1 and CDR2 (germline): MNHEY, SMNVEV (reference sequence). In DNA, the CDR3 is TGTGCCAGCAGTTTATCGACCTACAGCTCCTACGAGCAGTACTTC. The encoded protein is CASSLSTYSSYEQYF.

The V and J genes are TRBV27 and TRBJ2-7; TRBD2 matches at 9 bases. This CDR3 has 15 residues. Looked up from germline, CDR1 is MNHEY and CDR2 is SMNVEV (reference sequence). V dropped 6 bases and J dropped 4; count of bases not matched to a gene: 10. DNA of the CDR3: TGTGCCAGCAGAATATTTAGCGGGAGTATATACGAGCAGTACTTC. Translated: CASRIFSGSIYEQYF.

The gene calls are TRBV15 and TRBJ1-2; possible D gene TRBD1, 6 bases. This CDR3 is 15 amino acids long. The germline V and J ends were trimmed by 5 bases and 8 bases, with 21 bases remaining between them. The V gene's germline CDR1 is LNHNV and CDR2 YYDKDF (reference sequence). CDR3 DNA: TGTGCCACCAGCGCCCCGCCGGGACAAAAGGGAGGCTACACCTTC. Amino acids: CATSAPPGQKGGYTF.

The J gene is TRBJ1-1, the V gene TRBV28; D unclear. This CDR3 spans 10 amino acids. Germline V lookup: CDR1 MDHEN, CDR2 SYDVKM. The CDR3 loop is CAPRGTEAFF. CDR3 coding DNA: TGTGCGCCACGTGGCACTGAAGCTTTCTTT. Full variable domain (outside the CDR3, taken from reference TRBV28 and TRBJ1-1): DVKVTQSSRYLVKRTGEKVFLECVQDMDHENMFWYRQDPGLGLRLIYFSYDVKMKEKGDIPEGYSVSREKKERFSLILESASTNQTSMYLCAPRGTEAFFGQGTRLTVV.

V and J are TRBV6-5 and TRBJ2-7; 10 nucleotides line up with TRBD2. J was trimmed by 6 bases and V by 6 bases; bases with no gene match: 8. Germline loops: CDR1 MNHEY, CDR2 SVGAGI. CDR3 size: 14 residues. The CDR3 sequence: CASSHGIAGGEQYF. CDR3 sequence (DNA): TGTGCCAGCAGCCATGGAATAGCGGGAGGCGAGCAGTACTTC.

The rearrangement joins TRBV7-9 to TRBJ2-3, with D unclear. The CDR3 spans 13 residues. CDR1 SEHNR and CDR2 FQNEAQ come from the germline V gene (reference sequence). Trimming left V 1 base short and J 5 bases short, with 7 bases between. The CDR3 protein is CASSLGSGDTQYF. The CDR3 nucleotides read TGTGCCAGCAGCTTAGGATCCGGAGATACGCAGTATTTT. Using reference TRBV7-9 and TRBJ2-3 for the parts outside the CDR3, the full variable domain is DTGVSQNPRHKITKRGQNVTFRCDPISEHNRLYWYRQTLGQGPEFLTYFQNEAQLEKSRLLSDRFSAERPKGSFSTLEIQRTEQGDSAMYLCASSLGSGDTQYFGPGTRLTVL.

This rearrangement joins TRBV30 to TRBJ2-3; 9 bases agree with TRBD1. This CDR3 contains 16 residues. Germline CDR1 GTSNPN, CDR2 SVGIG (reference sequence). V lost 0 bases to trimming and J lost 2 bases; unmatched junction nucleotides: 6. CDR3 sequence: CAWSVRGTGYTDTQYF. CDR3 DNA: TGTGCCTGGAGTGTACGAGGGACAGGGTACACAGATACGCAGTATTTT.

The rearrangement joins TRBV9 to TRBJ2-3; tentatively, D is TRBD2 (6 bases). V gave up 2 bases and J gave up 6 bases, with 13 bases separating them. The CDR3 spans 14 residues. Germline values: CDR1 SGDLS, CDR2 YYNGEE. The CDR3 loop is CASSVGRYRDTQYF. The CDR3 nucleotides are TGTGCCAGCAGCGTCGGGAGATACAGGGATACGCAGTATTTT.

The chain uses TRBV5-1 and TRBJ1-4; D not resolved. The CDR3 sequence is 15 residues long. The V gene lost 2 bases and the J gene lost 4 bases, with 12 bases spanning the gap. CDR1 is SGHRS, CDR2 YFSETQ, per germline. DNA for the CDR3: TGCGCCAGCAGCTTATACACGGACCGTAATGAAAAACTGTTTTTT. It codes for CASSLYTDRNEKLFF.

The chain links TRBV6-1 to TRBJ2-3, with unresolved D. The CDR3 is 12 amino acids. Germline CDR1 is MNHNS and CDR2 is SASEGT. V lost 4 bases and J 6 bases, leaving 8 bases between the germline ends. As DNA, the CDR3 is TGTGCCAGCAGTGGGTCAGCGGATACGCAGTATTTT. Encoded protein: CASSGSADTQYF.

The CDR3 loop is CASSSDTGARQPQHF. The CDR3 DNA reads TGTGCCAGCAGCTCGGATACGGGGGCCCGCCAGCCCCAGCATTTT. The chain couples TRBV7-8 to TRBJ1-5; possibly TRBD1 for D (6 bases). CDR1 SGHVS and CDR2 FQNEAQ come from the germline V gene. This CDR3 spans 15 amino acids. Trimming removed 4 bases from V and 7 bases from J, with 17 bases in between.

V and J are TRBV6-1 and TRBJ1-4; tentatively, D is TRBD1 (6 bases). The germline V gene encodes CDR1 MNHNS and CDR2 SASEGT. V was trimmed by 4 bases and J by 6 bases, leaving 12 bases between them. This CDR3 spans 14 amino acids. This CDR3 reads CASSVRGLDEKLFF. CDR3 coding DNA: TGTGCCAGCAGTGTCCGGGGGCTGGATGAAAAACTGTTTTTT.

The CDR3 protein is CASSQDWGSPLHF. DNA for the CDR3: TGCGCCAGCAGCCAAGACTGGGGTTCACCCCTCCACTTT. V usage is TRBV4-1 and J usage is TRBJ1-6; D remains unclear. CDR3 size: 13 residues. The germline V gene encodes CDR1 MGHRA and CDR2 YSYEKL. V was pared by 0 bases and J by 9 bases, with 6 bases between.

V and J are TRBV27 and TRBJ1-4; 11 bases fit TRBD1. Germline CDR1 MNHEY, CDR2 SMNVEV (reference sequence). The J segment lost 10 bases and the V segment lost 3 bases, leaving 4 bases of the junction unmatched. The CDR3 spans 14 residues. This CDR3 reads CASSFLGTGGKLFF. The CDR3, as DNA: TGTGCCAGCAGTTTCCTCGGGACAGGGGGAAAACTGTTTTTT. The whole variable domain, remainder taken from reference TRBV27 and TRBJ1-4, is EAQVTQNPRYLITVTGKKLTVTCSQNMNHEYMSWYRQDPGLGLRQIYYSMNVEVTDKGDVPEGYKVSRKEKRNFPLILESPSPNQTSLYFCASSFLGTGGKLFFGSGTQLSVL.

This chain links TRBV7-6 with TRBJ1-6; D unclear. Germline CDR1 and CDR2: SGHVS and FNYEAQ. Between the trimmed V and J ends, which lost 1 base and 7 bases, there was a span of 11 bases. The CDR3 is 15 residues long. CDR3 DNA: TGTGCCAGCAGCTTAGGTACAGCCGCCAATTCACCCCTCCACTTT. This gives the protein CASSLGTAANSPLHF.

The CDR3 loop is CASSLRGGSPLHF. CDR3 in DNA: TGTGCCAGCAGCTTGCGCGGCGGTTCACCCCTCCACTTT. The chain joins TRBV9 to TRBJ1-6; no firm D call. Germline CDR1 is SGDLS and CDR2 is YYNGEE. Trimming stripped 4 bases from V and 9 bases from J, with 11 bases between. The CDR3 consists of 13 residues.

This sequence joins TRBV10-3 and TRBJ1-5; 9 positions match TRBD1. The CDR3 covers 16 residues. Trimming at V came to 6 bases and at J to 2 bases, leaving 8 bases not matched to a gene. Germline-derived CDR1 and CDR2 are ENHRY and SYGVKD. The CDR3 coding sequence is TGTGCCATCAGGGGACAGGGCGCTCGGGGCAATCAGCCCCAGCATTTT. This codes for CAIRGQGARGNQPQHF.

The rearrangement uses TRBV28 and TRBJ2-7; 11 bases agree with TRBD1. The CDR3 consists of 15 residues. CDR1 MDHEN and CDR2 SYDVKM come from the germline V gene. Trimming cost V 4 bases and J 3 bases; bases outside gene matches: 5. CDR3 nucleotide sequence: TGTGCCAGCAGTTCTCGAGGGACAGGGGGCTACGAGCAGTACTTC. Amino acids: CASSSRGTGGYEQYF.